This T cell receptor (beta chain) came from a study of Graves' ophthalmopathy and Graves' hyperthyroidism. Across the whole study: Stable hyperthyroidism meant no ophthalmopathy within 18 months of follow-up. Points from the study as a whole: Most thyroid clonotypes expanded beyond 0.001 frequency were also found in blood.

Germline CDR1 reads LGHNA; CDR2 reads YNFKEQ. This CDR3 has 16 residues. With 1 base clipped from V and 8 bases from J, the junction kept 9 bases outside the gene matches. Concerning this clonotype itself: Its cognate antigen is unknown.

RNA transcripts were the source from which TCR beta CDR3 regions were amplified. HTBI primers were used in a first-round RT-PCR, which preceded a second-round multiplex PCR. TCRdb reprocessed the multiplex PCR reads via MiXCR and lists one record per CDR3 protein. Seen here are about 500,000 distinct CDR3 sequences, approximately 35% observed once, and the top ten hold 4% to 5%. Each diagnosis was determined on the basis of clinical symptoms, serum thyroxine, TRAb, thyroid ultrasound and orbital computed tomography. The chain links TRBV4-2 to TRBJ1-4; 8 nucleotides match TRBD1. The sequencing sample was made of peripheral blood or thyroid tissue (not recorded which). This clonotype originated in an adult man with Graves' hyperthyroidism. This CDR3 is CASSQANQGAREKLFF. CDR3 nucleotide sequence: TGTGCCAGCAGCCAAGCGAATCAGGGGGCACGAGAAAAACTGTTTTTT.